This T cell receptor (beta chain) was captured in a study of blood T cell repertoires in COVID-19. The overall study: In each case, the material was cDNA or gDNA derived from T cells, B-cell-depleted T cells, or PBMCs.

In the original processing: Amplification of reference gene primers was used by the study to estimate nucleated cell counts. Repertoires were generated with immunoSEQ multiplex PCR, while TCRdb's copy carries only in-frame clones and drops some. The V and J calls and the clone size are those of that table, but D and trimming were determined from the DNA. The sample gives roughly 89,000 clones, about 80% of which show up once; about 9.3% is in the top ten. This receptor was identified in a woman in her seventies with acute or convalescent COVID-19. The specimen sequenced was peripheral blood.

The CDR3 loop reads CASSEEFSLGEQYF. The CDR3 nucleotides are TGTGCCAGCAGTGAAGAATTCTCGCTCGGCGAGCAGTACTTC. V gene TRBV6-1 combines with J gene TRBJ2-7; no definite D call. This CDR3 has 14 residues. CDR1 and CDR2 (germline): MNHNS, SASEGT. Trimming pared 1 base from V and 6 bases from J, leaving 13 bases between.